This T cell receptor beta chain was sequenced in a study of T-cell reconstitution after alpha-beta-depleted transplantation in children. Concerning this clonotype itself: As yet, its antigen is unknown.

Findings of the study overall: Surviving recipient T cells and thymic progenitors underlay high day-60 TCRbeta diversity in some patients. At the one-year point after transplant, T-cell counts and TCRbeta diversity were found to come mostly from T cells that had been newly produced. About two months after transplant, alpha-beta T cells reportedly came from several hundred expanded graft clones.

Unique molecular identifiers were used to barcode this TCRbeta library. MiXCR was run by TCRdb on the PCR reads, yielding one entry per CDR3 protein. Counted here are fewer than 750,000 distinct CDR3 sequences, 20% to 25% occurring once; the ten biggest clones make up less than 15%. Germline CDR1 reads SGHAT; CDR2 reads FQDESV (reference sequence). The V and J ends lost 5 bases and 3 bases respectively, with 25 bases between them. The CDR3 extends over 18 amino acids. Material: PBMCs, mostly from graft donor cells, obtained 360 days after TCRalphabeta/CD19-depleted stem cell transplant. J is TRBJ2-5 and V is TRBV11-1; D tentatively fits TRBD1 or TRBD2 (6 bases each). This clonotype originated in a boy younger than two who had a stem cell transplant for acute myeloid leukemia, so the T cells may come from the graft donor. CDR3 residues: CASSPEGGIPIQEETQYF. As DNA, the CDR3 is TGTGCCAGCAGCCCCGAGGGGGGTATACCTATACAAGAAGAGACCCAGTACTTC.